Listed below are T cell receptor beta chains from one sample, sequenced in a study of T cell responses to AZD1222 COVID-19 vaccine. Generated by immunoSEQ multiplex PCR, the TCRdb table keeps only in-frame clones and is missing some. The sample holds about 150,000 clones, approximately 90% seen once. The material sequenced was peripheral blood, taken 28 days after the second AZD1222 dose. The receptors originated from an adult who received the AZD1222 COVID-19 vaccine. The CDR3 runs from the conserved cysteine through the conserved F or W.

V gene	CDR3 length	J gene	CDR3 protein
TRBV6-5	15	TRBJ2-5	CASSTHHGGSETQYF
TRBV6-5	15	TRBJ2-2	CASSSPGAMTGELFF
TRBV28	14	TRBJ1-2	CASSLPGANYGYTF
TRBV27	13	TRBJ2-7	CASSLTGIYEQYF
TRBV9	15	TRBJ1-6	CASSVGEGAISPLHF
TRBV5-1	12	TRBJ2-3	CASSREADTQYF
TRBV9	15	TRBJ1-6	CASSERDRAGSPLHF
TRBV6-5	13	TRBJ1-6	CASSREYNSPLHF
TRBV3-1/TRBV3-2	13	TRBJ2-7	CASSPTLGPEQYF
TRBV19	16	TRBJ2-1	CASAPPGSKFYNEQFF
TRBV14	16	TRBJ2-1	CASSNLAGGRGNEQFF
TRBV18	12	TRBJ2-1	CASSPLGDEQFF
TRBV11-2	14	TRBJ2-1	CASSLGGPQSEQFF
TRBV19	11	TRBJ1-1	CASSRDTEAFF
TRBV2	11	TRBJ2-7	CASTGSREQYF
TRBV27	15	TRBJ2-7	CASSLGRTLSYEQYF
TRBV18	16	TRBJ1-3	CASSPLLGGGGNTIYF
TRBV30	13	TRBJ1-5	CAWSVKSNQPQHF
TRBV2	15	TRBJ2-1	CASSEIGGSYNEQFF
TRBV30	13	TRBJ1-5	CAASAYSNQPQHF
TRBV27	19	TRBJ2-3	CASSLSFSGGASSTDTQYF
TRBV2	16	TRBJ1-4	CASSELQGRVGEKLFF
TRBV10-2	17	TRBJ1-2	CASSDLAPGQGVYGYTF
TRBV6-5	15	TRBJ2-2	CASTSLVSDAGELFF
TRBV28	16	TRBJ1-6	CASSLMGQFYNSPLHF
TRBV21-1	17	TRBJ1-3	CASSKWGAGGSGNTIYF